This T cell receptor (beta chain) was sequenced during a study of T cell changes during pregnancy in multiple sclerosis. Here immunoSEQ multiplex PCR was the method, and the copy in TCRdb shows in-frame clones only, minus some. The data show tens of thousands of clones, with 90% seen just once and roughly 2% held by the top ten. This specimen consisted of peripheral blood, obtained in the first trimester of pregnancy. The TCR sequence derives from a female donor in good health, enrolled as a control in a pregnancy study.

The CDR3 DNA reads TGTGCCAGCAGTGGCAGGAAATCCTACGAGCAGTACTTC. This encodes CASSGRKSYEQYF. The rearrangement uses TRBV2 and TRBJ2-7; D is undetermined. Germline lookup yields CDR1 SNHLY and CDR2 FYNNEI. Trimming took off 4 bases at V and 1 base at J, with 8 bases between the two ends. The CDR3 is made up of 13 amino acids. The whole variable domain, remainder taken from reference TRBV2 and TRBJ2-7, is EPEVTQTPSHQVTQMGQEVILRCVPISNHLYFYWYRQILGQKVEFLVSFYNNEISEKSEIFDDQFSVERPDGSNFTLKIRSTKLEDSAMYFCASSGRKSYEQYFGPGTRLTVT.